Each of the 26 T cell receptor beta chains below was sequenced from the same sample in a study of beta chain features in type 1 diabetes. Sequenced material consisted of expressed TCRB transcripts (all of the isolated RNA was reverse transcribed). Profiled with immunoSEQ multiplex PCR; TCRdb holds only in-frame clones, not every one. The sample records 130,000 to 150,000 clones, under 60% being singletons. Sample: Tregs from blood. These receptors came from a man aged 18-30 years in good health.

The gene calls are TRBV28 and TRBJ1-5, with D maybe TRBD1 (6 bases). Trimming pared 2 bases from V and 4 bases from J, leaving 15 bases between. Per germline, CDR1 MDHEN and CDR2 SYDVKM. The CDR3 is 16 residues long. CDR3 in amino acids: CASSLPFRGKNQPQHF. As DNA, the CDR3 is TGTGCCAGCAGTTTACCATTCAGGGGTAAAAATCAGCCCCAGCATTTT.

This clone was seen more than once but under ten times. This rearrangement joins TRBV7-2 to TRBJ2-4; 7 nucleotides line up with TRBD2. V gave up 5 bases and J gave up 9 bases; unmatched junction bases: 7. CDR3 length: 13 residues. CDR1 is SGHTA and CDR2 is FQGNSA in the germline V gene. The CDR3 nucleotides are TGTGCCAGCAGCACAATGACGGGGGGCATTCAGTACTTC. It yields the protein CASSTMTGGIQYF.

The chain joins TRBV28 to TRBJ2-3; 11 bases map to TRBD2. The CDR3 contains 16 residues. Germline loops: CDR1 MDHEN, CDR2 SYDVKM. V gave up 3 bases and J gave up 5 bases; unmatched junction bases: 7. Written as DNA, the CDR3 is TGTGCCAGCAGTTTTATTTTAGCGGGGGGGCGAGATACGCAGTATTTT. This gives the protein CASSFILAGGRDTQYF.

This clone occurred a few times. The chain is built from TRBV7-9 and TRBJ2-1, with TRBD2 identical over 14 bases. This CDR3 contains 19 residues. The V segment lost 4 bases and the J segment 2 bases; nucleotides outside the gene matches: 10. Germline V gene lookup returns CDR1 SEHNR and CDR2 FQNEAQ (reference sequence). The CDR3 nucleotides read TGTGCCAGCAGCTCTGCTCCCGGGACTAGCGGGAGCCCCTACAATGAGCAGTTCTTC. Translating gives CASSSAPGTSGSPYNEQFF. The full variable domain, with the rest looked up from reference TRBV7-9 and TRBJ2-1, is DTGVSQNPRHKITKRGQNVTFRCDPISEHNRLYWYRQTLGQGPEFLTYFQNEAQLEKSRLLSDRFSAERPKGSFSTLEIQRTEQGDSAMYLCASSSAPGTSGSPYNEQFFGPGTRLTVL.

The V and J genes are TRBV18 and TRBJ2-1; TRBD2 matches at 10 bases. The germline CDR1 and CDR2 sequences are KGHSH and LQKENI. The V and J ends lost 2 bases and 7 bases, in that order; junction bases with no gene match: 2. This CDR3 spans 14 amino acids. CDR3 in DNA: TGTGCCAGCTCACCAAGCGGGAGGGTTAATGAGCAGTTCTTC. Its protein is CASSPSGRVNEQFF.

This clone was counted a few times. The chain is built from TRBV19 and TRBJ2-4; TRBD2 is a possible D gene (7 bases). Germline V CDR1 and CDR2: LNHDA, SQIVND (reference sequence). V was trimmed by 6 bases and J by 3 bases, leaving 15 bases between them. This CDR3 has 15 amino acids. The CDR3 nucleotides read TGTGCCAGTAGCTACCGGGGGGCGGACAAAAACATTCAGTACTTC. It encodes CASSYRGADKNIQYF.

This clone has only a few counts. The V gene is TRBV4-1, the J gene TRBJ1-5, with a weak D call TRBD1 (6 bases). Between the trimmed V and J ends, which lost 3 bases and 9 bases, there was a span of 15 bases. Germline V lookup: CDR1 MGHRA, CDR2 YSYEKL. CDR3 size: 14 residues. The DNA for the CDR3 is TGCGCCAGCAGCCATAAAACAGGGACCCGGCCCCAGCATTTT. As protein: CASSHKTGTRPQHF.

The DNA for the CDR3 is TGTGCCAGCAGCCGTGGAGGGACTAGCGGAAGTTACGAGCAGTACTTC. This sequence encodes CASSRGGTSGSYEQYF. The chain employs TRBV4-2 and TRBJ2-7; TRBD2 matches at 11 bases. The CDR3 extends over 16 amino acids. Germline V gene lookup returns CDR1 LGHNA and CDR2 YNFKEQ. V gave up 4 bases and J gave up 4 bases; unmatched junction bases: 9.

The chain employs TRBV6-6 and TRBJ1-2; tentative D call: TRBD1 (5 bases). CDR1 is MNHNY and CDR2 is SVGAGI in the germline V gene (reference sequence). The CDR3 runs to 13 residues. Trimming cost V 5 bases and J 4 bases, with 11 bases left between them. CDR3 sequence: CASSAGLIYGYTF. Written as DNA, the CDR3 is TGTGCCAGCAGTGCGGGACTCATCTATGGCTACACCTTC.

The chain carries TRBV28 and TRBJ2-1; D is ambiguous. This CDR3 comprises 14 residues. From germline, CDR1 is MDHEN and CDR2 SYDVKM. Trimming cost V 8 bases and J 1 base, with 12 bases left between them. The CDR3, as DNA: TGTGCCAGCTTACACAAACCTTCCTACAATGAGCAGTTCTTC. Amino acids: CASLHKPSYNEQFF.

This clone was counted between two and nine times. The gene calls are TRBV2 and TRBJ2-5, with 7 bases identical to TRBD2. The length of the CDR3 is 12 residues. In germline, CDR1 is SNHLY, CDR2 FYNNEI. After removal of 6 bases from V and 2 bases from J, the junction contained 0 bases not matched to a gene. In DNA, the CDR3 is TGTGCCAGCAGACTAGCGCAAGAGACCCAGTACTTC. Amino acids: CASRLAQETQYF.

By sample share, this clone is medium-sized. This rearrangement joins TRBV19 to TRBJ2-5; D ambiguous. CDR1 LNHDA and CDR2 SQIVND come from the germline V gene (reference sequence). V lost 10 bases to trimming and J lost 5 bases, with 17 bases between them. There are 13 residues in the CDR3. Here the CDR3 DNA reads TGTGCCACCAAACGCCCCGAGAAGGAGACCCAGTACTTC. Its translation is CATKRPEKETQYF.

This clone has only a few counts. The chain joins TRBV4-2 to TRBJ1-4, with D uncertain. The V end lost 4 bases, the J end lost 0 bases, and 12 bases lay between the germline ends. The CDR3 contains 16 residues. Germline V lookup: CDR1 LGHNA, CDR2 YNFKEQ. Here the CDR3 reads CASSPRSGSTNEKLFF. CDR3 bases: TGTGCCAGCAGCCCCCGGTCAGGTTCAACTAATGAAAAACTGTTTTTT.

This clone is a singleton in its sample. CDR3 nucleotide sequence: TGTGCCAGCAGCTTAACCGGCAGGGATACTGAAGCTTTCTTT. Protein product: CASSLTGRDTEAFF. The chain carries TRBV7-3 and TRBJ1-1, with TRBD1 as a possible D gene (5 bases). Germline CDR1 and CDR2: SGHTA and FQGTGA. CDR3 length equals 14 residues. Trimming removed 0 bases at V and 5 bases at J, with 10 bases between.

The J gene is TRBJ1-2, the V gene TRBV19; D is possibly TRBD1 (5 bases). V was trimmed by 5 bases and J by 6 bases, leaving 10 bases between them. CDR3 length equals 12 residues. The germline V gene has CDR1 LNHDA and CDR2 SQIVND (reference sequence). CDR3 nucleotide sequence: TGTGCCAGTAGTCCAGGGAGGCATGGCTACACCTTC. As protein: CASSPGRHGYTF.

J is TRBJ2-7 and V is TRBV30, with D possibly matching TRBD1 (5 bases). Trimming left V 0 bases short and J 2 bases short, with 14 bases between. The V gene's germline CDR1 is GTSNPN and CDR2 SVGIG (reference sequence). CDR3 size: 15 residues. Here the CDR3 reads CAWSVGRVETYEQYF. CDR3 coding DNA: TGTGCCTGGAGTGTTGGCAGGGTAGAAACCTACGAGCAGTACTTC.

This clone was counted a few times. The chain carries TRBV7-9 and TRBJ1-1; D ambiguous. The CDR3 runs 14 residues. CDR1 and CDR2 (germline): SEHNR, FQNEAQ (reference sequence). V was trimmed by 2 bases and J by 0 bases, leaving 7 bases between them. The CDR3 sequence: CASSLRGMNTEAFF. CDR3 DNA sequence: TGTGCCAGCAGCTTACGAGGGATGAACACTGAAGCTTTCTTT.

V usage is TRBV7-2 and J usage is TRBJ1-1, with D possibly being TRBD1 (6 bases). The V end lost 10 bases, the J end lost 4 bases, and 16 bases lay between the germline ends. Per the germline V gene, CDR1 is SGHTA and CDR2 is FQGNSA. This CDR3 contains 13 residues. The CDR3 DNA reads TGTGCCACAAGAGGGGGTCCTGTCACTGAAGCTTTCTTT. As protein: CATRGGPVTEAFF. The full variable domain, its missing parts supplied by reference TRBV7-2 and TRBJ1-1, is GAGVSQSPSNKVTEKGKDVELRCDPISGHTALYWYRQSLGQGLEFLIYFQGNSAPDKSGLPSDRFSAERTGGSVSTLTIQRTQQEDSAVYLCATRGGPVTEAFFGQGTRLTVV.

The sample holds a few counts of this clone. This rearrangement joins TRBV5-4 to TRBJ1-3, with 7 bases aligning to TRBD1. Germline loops: CDR1 SGHNT, CDR2 YYREEE (reference sequence). The CDR3 has 15 amino acids. V lost 2 bases, J lost 6 bases, and 8 bases stayed unmatched. CDR3 in DNA: TGTGCCAGCAGCTTAAGCGCCAGGGGGGAAAACACCATATATTTT. It translates to CASSLSARGENTIYF. The variable domain in full, completed from reference TRBV5-4 and TRBJ1-3, reads ETGVTQSPTHLIKTRGQQVTLRCSSQSGHNTVSWYQQALGQGPQFIFQYYREEENGRGNFPPRFSGLQFPNYSSELNVNALELDDSALYLCASSLSARGENTIYFGEGSWLTVV.

The V call is TRBV7-2, the J call TRBJ2-3; TRBD2 matches at 7 bases. J gave up 2 bases and V 1 base, and 12 bases lay outside the gene matches. CDR3 length equals 18 residues. The V gene's germline CDR1 is SGHTA and CDR2 FQGNSA. CDR3 region: CASSLVGYASGFTDTQYF. CDR3 nucleotide sequence: TGTGCCAGCAGCTTAGTAGGGTACGCTAGCGGTTTCACAGATACGCAGTATTTT.

This clone was observed a handful of times. The rearrangement joins TRBV7-8 to TRBJ2-3; the match to TRBD2 covers 12 bases. The CDR3 spans 16 residues. Losses at the gene ends were 3 bases for V and 6 bases for J; bases not matched to a gene: 7. The germline CDR1 and CDR2 sequences are SGHVS and FQNEAQ. CDR3 nucleotides: TGTGCCAGCAGCTTTACTAGCGGGGGGCCGTCCGATACGCAGTATTTT. Translated, it gives CASSFTSGGPSDTQYF.

The V call is TRBV7-2, the J call TRBJ2-7; maybe TRBD1 (5 bases). The CDR3 has 14 amino acids. V shed 3 bases and J shed 0 bases, with 9 bases lying between them. The germline V gene has CDR1 SGHTA and CDR2 FQGNSA. In nucleotides, the CDR3 is TGTGCCAGCAGCTTCCAGGGCATCTCCTACGAGCAGTACTTC. Its translation: CASSFQGISYEQYF.

This clone came up a few times. CDR3 protein: CASSPLRTGVATNEKLFF. In nucleotides, the CDR3 is TGTGCCAGCAGCCCCCTCCGGACAGGGGTCGCAACTAATGAAAAACTGTTTTTT. The J gene is TRBJ1-4, the V gene TRBV7-2, with 9 positions matching TRBD1. Germline CDR1 is SGHTA and CDR2 is FQGNSA. Unmatched junction bases numbered 10, after V lost 5 bases and J lost 0 bases. The length of the CDR3 is 18 residues.

There are a few counts of this clone. The V and J genes are TRBV4-3 and TRBJ2-7; 9 positions agree with TRBD2. Germline V lookup: CDR1 LGHNA, CDR2 YSLEER. This CDR3 region has 14 residues. J was trimmed by 2 bases and V by 5 bases; bases with no gene match: 4. CDR3 region: CASSGLAGAYEQYF. CDR3 coding DNA: TGCGCCAGCAGCGGGTTAGCGGGGGCCTACGAGCAGTACTTC.

The V and J genes are TRBV10-3 and TRBJ2-2; 7 bases agree with TRBD1. The J segment lost 0 bases and the V segment lost 6 bases, leaving 19 bases of the junction unmatched. The germline gives CDR1 ENHRY, CDR2 SYGVKD. The CDR3 runs to 20 residues. The DNA of the CDR3 is TGTGCCATCAGATCCTCTCGGGCAGGGGGTGTGCGTTCGAACACCGGGGAGCTGTTTTTT. Residues: CAIRSSRAGGVRSNTGELFF.

CDR3 sequence: CASSGSSGRATDTQYF. The CDR3 bases are TGTGCCAGCTCCGGGTCTAGCGGGAGAGCAACAGATACGCAGTATTTT. The rearrangement links TRBV18 to TRBJ2-3; TRBD2 agrees at 10 bases. CDR1 is KGHSH, CDR2 LQKENI, per germline. The CDR3 spans 16 residues. The trim removed 6 bases at V and 3 bases at J, leaving 9 bases unmatched.